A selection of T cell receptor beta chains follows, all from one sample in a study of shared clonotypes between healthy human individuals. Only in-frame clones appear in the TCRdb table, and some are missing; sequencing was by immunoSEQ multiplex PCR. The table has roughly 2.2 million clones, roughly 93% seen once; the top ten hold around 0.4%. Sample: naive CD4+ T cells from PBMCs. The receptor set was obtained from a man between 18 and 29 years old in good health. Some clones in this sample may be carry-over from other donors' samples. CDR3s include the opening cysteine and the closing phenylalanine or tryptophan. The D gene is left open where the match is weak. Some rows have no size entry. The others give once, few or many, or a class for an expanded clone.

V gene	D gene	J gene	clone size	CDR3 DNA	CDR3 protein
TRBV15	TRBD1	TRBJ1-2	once	TGTGCCACCAGCAGAAGATCAGGGGGCGACTATGGCTACACCTTC	CATSRRSGGDYGYTF
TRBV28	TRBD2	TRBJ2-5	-	TGTGCCAGCAGTTTTGATTCTATGGGACTATCCATGTACCAAGAGACCCAGTACTTC	CASSFDSMGLSMYQETQYF
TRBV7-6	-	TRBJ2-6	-	TGTGCCAGCAGCTTAGACGGGTCTGCGGGGGCCAACGTCCTGACTTTC	CASSLDGSAGANVLTF
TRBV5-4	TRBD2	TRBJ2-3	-	TGTGCCAGCAGCCTCTGGGAGGGAACAGATACGCAGTATTTT	CASSLWEGTDTQYF
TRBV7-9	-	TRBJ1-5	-	TGTGCCAGCAGCTCCCAGGGAAGCAATCAGCCCCAGCATTTT	CASSSQGSNQPQHF
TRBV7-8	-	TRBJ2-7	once	TGTGCCAGCAGCTTACGGGGTCTACGGGACAAAACCTACGAGCAGTACTTC	CASSLRGLRDKTYEQYF
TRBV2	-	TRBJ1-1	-	TGTGCCAGCAGGCAGGGGTATCATGAAGCTTTCTTT	CASRQGYHEAFF
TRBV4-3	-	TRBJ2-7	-	TGCGCCAGCAGCCATTATTTAGCGGACCGATCCTACGAGCAGTACTTC	CASSHYLADRSYEQYF
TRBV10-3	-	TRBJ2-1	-	TGTGCCATCAGTGACAGGGGAGGCTCCTACAATGAGCAGTTCTTC	CAISDRGGSYNEQFF
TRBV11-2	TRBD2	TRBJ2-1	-	TGTGCCAGCACCAAGATACTAGCGATCGATTACAATGAGCAGTTCTTC	CASTKILAIDYNEQFF
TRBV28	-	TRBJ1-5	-	TGTGCCAGCGCCGGTAGATACAATCAGCCCCAGCATTTT	CASAGRYNQPQHF
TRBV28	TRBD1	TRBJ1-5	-	TGTGCCAGCAGCCTACTCCGGACAGGGGGTCGGAGCAATCAGCCCCAGCATTTT	CASSLLRTGGRSNQPQHF
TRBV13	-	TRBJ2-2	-	TGTGCCAGCAGCTCCCAAGGGTCCACCGGGGAGCTGTTTTTT	CASSSQGSTGELFF
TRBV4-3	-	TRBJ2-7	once	TGCGCCAGCAGCCAAGATGAAGGCCGACCCTACGAGCAGTACTTC	CASSQDEGRPYEQYF
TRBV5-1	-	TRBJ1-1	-	TGCGCCAGCAGCTTGGCCGCGCAGGACCATGAAGCTTTCTTT	CASSLAAQDHEAFF
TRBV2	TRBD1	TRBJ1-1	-	TGTGCCACAGTCCCGGGACAGGGATTGGTGACTGAAGCTTTCTTT	CATVPGQGLVTEAFF
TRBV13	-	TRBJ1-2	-	TGTGCCAGCAGTGGAACTAACTATGGCTACACCTTC	CASSGTNYGYTF
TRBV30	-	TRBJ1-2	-	TGTGCCTGGAGTGTAGGCAGGGGTATTTTGCGGGGCTACACCTTC	CAWSVGRGILRGYTF
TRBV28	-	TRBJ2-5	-	TGTGCCAGCAGTTTCCGATGGGCAGGGGAAGAGACCCAGTACTTC	CASSFRWAGEETQYF
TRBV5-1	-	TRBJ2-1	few	TGCGCCAGCAGCCCGGGGCCCGGCCGCAATGAGCAGTTCTTC	CASSPGPGRNEQFF
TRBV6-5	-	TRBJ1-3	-	TGTGCCAGCAGCCGACGGGACACAGGAAACACCATATATTTT	CASSRRDTGNTIYF
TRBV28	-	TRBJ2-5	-	TGTGCCAGCAGTTTGTTCGGGACAAGAAGTGGGACCCAGTACTTC	CASSLFGTRSGTQYF
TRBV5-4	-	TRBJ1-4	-	TGTGCCAGCAGCTTAGCACAGAGTAATGAAAAACTGTTTTTT	CASSLAQSNEKLFF
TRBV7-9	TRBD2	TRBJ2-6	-	TGTGCCAGCAGCTTAGGGGCTAGCGGGACTGACGTCCTGACTTTC	CASSLGASGTDVLTF
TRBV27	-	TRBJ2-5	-	TGTGCCAGCAGTTTTGGGGGCCCAGGGACCCAGTACTTC	CASSFGGPGTQYF
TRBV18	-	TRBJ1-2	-	TGTGCCAGCTCACCAGTAGGGCTGAACTATGGCTACACCTTC	CASSPVGLNYGYTF
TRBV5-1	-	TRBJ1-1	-	TGCGCCAGCAGCTTGGTAGGGGAGGGGAGCACTGAAGCTTTCTTT	CASSLVGEGSTEAFF
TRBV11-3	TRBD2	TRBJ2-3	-	TGTGCCAGCAGTTTCCGATCGACTAGCGGGAGGGGAGATACGCAGTATTTT	CASSFRSTSGRGDTQYF
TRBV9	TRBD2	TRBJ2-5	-	TGTGCCAGCAGCGTAGGGGAGGGATTCTCCCAAGAGACCCAGTACTTC	CASSVGEGFSQETQYF